The 16 T cell receptor beta chains below were found in one sample sequenced in a study of PD-L1 blockade in urothelial cancer. Sequencing used immunoSEQ multiplex PCR; TCRdb keeps in-frame clones, though not all of them. The sample shows about 50,000 clones, roughly 77% of them seen only once. The sample consisted of PBMCs, taken around atezolizumab (anti-PD-L1) treatment. All receptors derive from a man between 65 and 80 years old with urothelial cancer.

This chain joins TRBV7-2 and TRBJ2-1; D is possibly TRBD1 (5 bases). The CDR3 spans 13 residues. Trimming cost V 5 bases and J 12 bases, with 17 bases left between them. Germline CDR1 and CDR2: SGHTA and FQGNSA. CDR3 loop: CASSLDNAHVQFF. The CDR3 nucleotides are TGTGCCAGCAGCCTGGACAACGCACACGTGCAGTTCTTC.

This clone was seen at least ten times. The chain couples TRBV14 to TRBJ1-2, with D possibly being TRBD1 (5 bases). Trimming stripped 0 bases from V and 7 bases from J, with 12 bases between. The CDR3 runs 14 residues. CDR1 and CDR2 from the germline V gene are SGHDN and FVKESK. CDR3 residues: CASSQDLWDSGYTF. CDR3 bases: TGTGCCAGCAGCCAAGATCTTTGGGACTCTGGCTACACCTTC.

The table lists this clone with a few counts. V is TRBV5-8 and J is TRBJ2-5, with D perhaps matching TRBD2 (6 bases). This CDR3 spans 15 amino acids. V lost 3 bases to trimming and J lost 5 bases, with 17 bases between them. Germline V gives CDR1 SGHTS, CDR2 YDEGEE. Here the CDR3 DNA reads TGTGCCAGCAGCTACGGGACTCTAAAGAGTGAGACCCAGTACTTC. Translation gives CASSYGTLKSETQYF.

DNA for the CDR3: TGTGCCAGCAGTTACGAAGGGGGTCTAGGGGGAGGCTACACCTTC. Translated, it gives CASSYEGGLGGGYTF. The chain uses TRBV6-5 and TRBJ1-2, with D possibly matching TRBD1 (6 bases). V shed 2 bases and J shed 8 bases, with 18 bases lying between them. The CDR3 contains 15 residues. The V gene's germline CDR1 is MNHEY and CDR2 SVGAGI.

The J gene is TRBJ2-3, the V gene TRBV5-6; 10 positions match TRBD1. This CDR3 has 17 residues. The junction had 7 bases not matched to a gene; V was cut back by 1 base and J by 2 bases. Germline CDR1 reads SGHDT; CDR2 reads YYEEEE. The CDR3 DNA reads TGTGCCAGCAGCTTGCCTGGGGACAGGGGAATCACAGATACGCAGTATTTT. It is translated as CASSLPGDRGITDTQYF.

The chain combines TRBV2 with TRBJ1-5; 11 bases map to TRBD1. The trim removed 1 base at V and 7 bases at J, leaving 3 bases unmatched. This CDR3 region has 15 residues. From germline, CDR1 is SNHLY and CDR2 FYNNEI. The CDR3 coding sequence is TGTGCCAGCAGTGAAGAGGGGACAGGGGGACAGCCCCAGCATTTT. Encoded protein: CASSEEGTGGQPQHF.

This clone was detected a few times. This chain uses TRBV11-3 with TRBJ2-7; no clear D. CDR1 and CDR2 (germline): SGHNT, YENEEA. CDR3 size: 13 residues. V was shortened by 5 bases and J by 4 bases, with 12 bases between the two germline ends. The CDR3 DNA reads as TGTGCCAGCAGCCAAGAGGTGCAGTACGAGCAGTACTTC. The encoded protein is CASSQEVQYEQYF.

This chain links TRBV4-1 with TRBJ2-3; 7 positions match TRBD2. Germline V CDR1 and CDR2: MGHRA, YSYEKL. The V and J ends lost 1 base and 2 bases, in that order; junction bases with no gene match: 3. This CDR3 region has 15 residues. CDR3 residues: CASSQGWDYTDTQYF. As DNA, the CDR3 is TGCGCCAGCAGCCAAGGATGGGACTACACAGATACGCAGTATTTT.

The chain carries TRBV7-2 and TRBJ2-5; D is unresolved. The CDR3 is 15 residues long. The germline CDR1 and CDR2 sequences are SGHTA and FQGNSA. V was trimmed by 1 base and J by 4 bases, leaving 13 bases between them. CDR3 loop: CASSLVVVPGETQYF. As DNA, the CDR3 is TGTGCCAGCAGCTTAGTGGTAGTCCCCGGAGAGACCCAGTACTTC.

V usage is TRBV6-1 and J usage is TRBJ2-3, with D maybe TRBD2 (6 bases). Germline V gene sequence: CDR1 MNHNS, CDR2 SASEGT. The CDR3 is made up of 15 amino acids. Trimming removed 7 bases from V and 0 bases from J, with 14 bases in between. The CDR3: CASTPRGASTDTQYF. The CDR3 bases are TGTGCCAGCACCCCGCGGGGAGCTAGCACAGATACGCAGTATTTT.

The chain combines TRBV6-1 with TRBJ1-4; TRBD1 aligns across 8 bases. V trimming: 2 bases; J trimming: 3 bases; junction bases outside the gene matches: 8. Per germline, CDR1 MNHNS and CDR2 SASEGT. CDR3 size: 17 residues. This CDR3 reads CASSERGSGGPNEKLFF. In nucleotides, the CDR3 is TGTGCCAGCAGTGAAAGGGGCTCAGGGGGCCCTAATGAAAAACTGTTTTTT.

The chain joins TRBV6-1 to TRBJ1-2; D is perhaps TRBD1 (5 bases). CDR1 and CDR2 (germline): MNHNS, SASEGT. This CDR3 has 14 residues. Trimming took 0 bases from V and 8 from J, leaving 13 bases between them. The CDR3 reads CASSEAQGRWGYTF. In nucleotides, the CDR3 is TGTGCCAGCAGTGAAGCGCAGGGCCGGTGGGGCTACACCTTC.

The V gene is TRBV4-1, the J gene TRBJ1-1, with D perhaps TRBD1 (6 bases). The V gene lost 5 bases and the J gene lost 12 bases, with 22 bases spanning the gap. The CDR3 totals 14 residues. The V gene's germline CDR1 is MGHRA and CDR2 YSYEKL. This chain's CDR3 is CASSLLRSQGITFF. Here the CDR3 DNA reads TGCGCCAGCAGCTTACTAAGAAGTCAGGGGATAACTTTCTTT.

The chain joins TRBV5-5 to TRBJ2-7, with D possibly being TRBD2 (6 bases). Germline-derived CDR1 and CDR2 are SGHKS and YYEKEE (reference sequence). The CDR3 loop spans 16 amino acids. The ends were cut back, 3 bases at V and 7 bases at J, with 23 bases in the middle. The CDR3 here is CASSSSPGLQFGEQYF. CDR3 nucleotides: TGTGCCAGCAGCTCGAGTCCGGGACTGCAGTTTGGGGAGCAGTACTTC.

The chain carries TRBV11-3 and TRBJ2-5, with a tentative D call TRBD2 (5 bases). Trimming cost V 4 bases and J 5 bases, with 17 bases left between them. In germline, CDR1 is SGHNT, CDR2 YENEEA. The CDR3 loop spans 15 amino acids. The CDR3 reads CASSSDSLSRETQYF. The CDR3 DNA is TGTGCCAGCAGCTCGGACTCCCTATCGAGGGAGACCCAGTACTTC.

This rearrangement joins TRBV6-1 to TRBJ2-5; D unresolved. V was pared by 8 bases and J by 1 base, with 14 bases between. The germline gives CDR1 MNHNS, CDR2 SASEGT. This CDR3 comprises 14 residues. CDR3 sequence reads: CASAVAQAQETQYF. CDR3 sequence (DNA): TGTGCCAGCGCCGTGGCTCAGGCCCAAGAGACCCAGTACTTC.